This T cell receptor (beta chain) was retrieved from a study of a mutant IDH1 vaccine in newly diagnosed glioma. Study context: Vaccination was launched 4-6 weeks after radiotherapy alone, or with temozolomide cycles. Patients got radiotherapy, temozolomide, or both beforehand, and most got both. Findings of the study overall: Vaccination induced immune responses in around 93% of patients.

TCRdb's copy holds only in-frame clones and misses some; the assay was immunoSEQ multiplex PCR. Here the sample spans about 32,000 clones, about 73% being singletons. Time point indicated: week 11, during vaccination. Vaccinated patients received 300 ug of mutant IDH1 20-mer peptide per dose, with topical imiquimod. This clone appeared a few times. Its antigen is unknown. The specimen was PBMCs, collected from a glioma patient whose treatment included an IDH1 peptide vaccine. This clonotype originated in a man in his thirties or forties with glioma.

CDR3 coding DNA: TGTGCCAGCTCCCAGGGGCAGGGCAGAGGTACTGAAGCTTTCTTT. It specifies CASSQGQGRGTEAFF. The genes are TRBV18 and TRBJ1-1; D perhaps matches TRBD1 (6 bases). Germline V gene data show CDR1 as KGHSH and CDR2 as LQKENI. V gave up 6 bases and J gave up 5 bases, with 19 bases separating them. The CDR3 has 15 amino acids.